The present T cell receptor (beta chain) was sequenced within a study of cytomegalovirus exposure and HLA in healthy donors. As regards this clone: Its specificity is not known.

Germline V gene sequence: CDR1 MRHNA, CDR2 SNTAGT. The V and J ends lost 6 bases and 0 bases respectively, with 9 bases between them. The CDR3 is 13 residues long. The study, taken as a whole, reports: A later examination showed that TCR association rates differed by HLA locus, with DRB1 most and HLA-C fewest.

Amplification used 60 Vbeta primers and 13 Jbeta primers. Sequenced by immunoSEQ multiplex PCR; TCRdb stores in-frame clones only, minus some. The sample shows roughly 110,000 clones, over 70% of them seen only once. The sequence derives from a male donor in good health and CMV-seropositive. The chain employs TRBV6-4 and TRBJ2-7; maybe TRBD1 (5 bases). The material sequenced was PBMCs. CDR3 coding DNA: TGTGCCAGCAGCCAGGACAACTCCTACGAGCAGTACTTC. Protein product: CASSQDNSYEQYF.